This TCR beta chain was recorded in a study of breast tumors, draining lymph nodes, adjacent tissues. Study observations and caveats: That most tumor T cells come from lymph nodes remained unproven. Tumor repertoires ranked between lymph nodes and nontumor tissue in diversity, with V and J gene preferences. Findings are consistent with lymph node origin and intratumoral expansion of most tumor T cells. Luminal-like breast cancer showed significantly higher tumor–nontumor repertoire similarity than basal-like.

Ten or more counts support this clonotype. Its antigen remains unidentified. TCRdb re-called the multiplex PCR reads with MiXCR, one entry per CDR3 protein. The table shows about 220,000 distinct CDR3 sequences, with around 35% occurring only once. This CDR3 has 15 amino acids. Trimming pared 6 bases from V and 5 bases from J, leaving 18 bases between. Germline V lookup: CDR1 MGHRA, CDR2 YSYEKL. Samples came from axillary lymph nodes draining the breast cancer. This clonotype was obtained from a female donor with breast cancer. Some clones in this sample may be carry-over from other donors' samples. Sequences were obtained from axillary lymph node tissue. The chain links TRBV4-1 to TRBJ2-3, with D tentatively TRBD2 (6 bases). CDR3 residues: CASRPTSSMVDTQYF. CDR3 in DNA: TGCGCCAGCAGGCCGACTAGTTCTATGGTAGATACGCAGTATTTT.